One sample yielded the 17 T cell receptor beta chains listed below, sequenced in a study of T cell changes during pregnancy in multiple sclerosis. The table came from immunoSEQ multiplex PCR; TCRdb's copy has only in-frame clones and leaves some out. The profile shows under 80,000 clones, roughly 92% of them singletons. The specimen comprised peripheral blood, sampled before pregnancy. The receptors were gathered from a female donor with multiple sclerosis, enrolled in a pregnancy study.

This rearrangement joins TRBV19 to TRBJ2-7; D is possibly TRBD1 (6 bases). Germline V lookup: CDR1 LNHDA, CDR2 SQIVND (reference sequence). The CDR3 has 15 amino acids. V was shortened by 5 bases and J by 0 bases, with 14 bases between the two germline ends. The CDR3 reads CASSDRKGVSYEQYF. The CDR3 DNA follows: TGTGCCAGTAGTGACAGAAAGGGGGTCTCCTACGAGCAGTACTTC.

J is TRBJ2-1 and V is TRBV12-5; the match to TRBD2 covers 8 bases. The trim removed 0 bases at V and 7 bases at J, leaving 11 bases unmatched. The germline gives CDR1 LGHNT, CDR2 FRNRAP. The CDR3 extends over 17 amino acids. CDR3 nucleotides: TGTGCTAGTGGTTTGGTAGTTAGCGGGACTCTTGGTAATGAGCAGTTCTTC. Translation gives CASGLVVSGTLGNEQFF.

This clone appeared a single time. V and J are TRBV11-2 and TRBJ2-5; 9 positions agree with TRBD1. Germline V gene sequence: CDR1 SGHAT, CDR2 FQNNGV. The CDR3 length is 17 residues. After removal of 6 bases from V and 5 bases from J, the junction contained 16 bases not matched to a gene. DNA of the CDR3: TGTGCCAGCAGATCGCCGGGACAGGGCCTTCGACGGGAGACCCAGTACTTC. The encoded protein is CASRSPGQGLRRETQYF.

V and J are TRBV6-4 and TRBJ2-1, with 8 bases identical to TRBD2. CDR1 is MRHNA, CDR2 SNTAGT, per germline. Trimming removed 0 bases from V and 7 bases from J; junction bases left unmatched: 5. This CDR3 contains 15 residues. The CDR3 is CASSDSPGGTNEQFF. In DNA, the CDR3 is TGTGCCAGCAGTGACTCTCCGGGAGGGACGAATGAGCAGTTCTTC.

The chain uses TRBV29-1 and TRBJ2-7; D possibly corresponds to TRBD1 (5 bases). There are 15 residues in the CDR3. Trimming stripped 6 bases from V and 0 bases from J, with 18 bases between. The germline gives CDR1 SQVTM, CDR2 ANQGSEA. The CDR3 bases are TGCAGCGTAGCCGTGTGGGCAGGGAACTCCTACGAGCAGTACTTC. Its protein product is CSVAVWAGNSYEQYF.

V gene TRBV7-3 combines with J gene TRBJ2-7; 11 bases are shared with TRBD1. After removal of 5 bases from V and 6 bases from J, the junction contained 3 bases not matched to a gene. Germline loops: CDR1 SGHTA, CDR2 FQGTGA. The CDR3 contains 13 residues. The CDR3 nucleotides read TGTGCCAGCAGCCTCGGGACAGGGGGCGAGCAGTACTTC. It codes for CASSLGTGGEQYF. Combining the CDR3 with reference TRBV7-3 and TRBJ2-7 gives the whole variable domain GAGVSQTPSNKVTEKGKYVELRCDPISGHTALYWYRQSLGQGPEFLIYFQGTGAADDSGLPNDRFFAVRPEGSVSTLKIQRTERGDSAVYLCASSLGTGGEQYFGPGTRLTVT.

The chain uses TRBV28 and TRBJ2-1; TRBD1 is a possible D gene (6 bases). V was trimmed by 2 bases and J by 2 bases, leaving 7 bases between them. Per the germline V gene, CDR1 is MDHEN and CDR2 is SYDVKM. This CDR3 region has 14 residues. In DNA form, the CDR3 reads TGTGCCAGCAGTTTAGACAGGCCCTACAATGAGCAGTTCTTC. It translates to CASSLDRPYNEQFF.

For the CDR3, the DNA is TGTGCCAGTAGTATAAATCGACTAGCGGGAGGTCTCGGGGAGCTGTTTTTT. It is translated as CASSINRLAGGLGELFF. This chain uses TRBV19 with TRBJ2-2, with 13 bases that match TRBD2. The ends lost 2 bases at V and 7 bases at J; junction bases unmatched: 7. Per germline, CDR1 LNHDA and CDR2 SQIVND (reference sequence). The CDR3 covers 17 residues.

The J gene is TRBJ2-3, the V gene TRBV2; 11 positions agree with TRBD2. The junction had 5 bases not matched to a gene; V was cut back by 4 bases and J by 5 bases. CDR1 SNHLY and CDR2 FYNNEI come from the germline V gene. This CDR3 has 15 amino acids. The CDR3 spells CASSGLAGMGDTQYF. In nucleotides, the CDR3 is TGTGCCAGCAGTGGACTAGCGGGAATGGGAGATACGCAGTATTTT. Drawing the rest from reference TRBV2 and TRBJ2-3, the complete variable domain is EPEVTQTPSHQVTQMGQEVILRCVPISNHLYFYWYRQILGQKVEFLVSFYNNEISEKSEIFDDQFSVERPDGSNFTLKIRSTKLEDSAMYFCASSGLAGMGDTQYFGPGTRLTVL.

The rearrangement uses TRBV5-1 and TRBJ2-5; TRBD2 matches at 11 bases. The CDR3 covers 19 residues. The ends lost 3 bases at V and 5 bases at J; junction bases unmatched: 18. Germline V gene data show CDR1 as SGHRS and CDR2 as YFSETQ. For the CDR3, the DNA is TGCGCCAGCAGCTCTGGCGTTAGTGGGCTAGCGGGAGGTGGTGAGACCCAGTACTTC. This encodes CASSSGVSGLAGGGETQYF.

The CDR3 protein is CASTSAGGTDTQYF. The CDR3 nucleotides read TGTGCCAGTACGTCGGCGGGAGGGACAGATACGCAGTATTTT. The J gene is TRBJ2-3, the V gene TRBV5-6; 9 bases match TRBD2. The V gene end was trimmed by 8 bases and the J gene end by 3 bases; junction bases not matched to a gene: 7. From germline, CDR1 is SGHDT and CDR2 YYEEEE. This CDR3 has 14 residues. The full variable domain, completed using reference TRBV5-6 and TRBJ2-3, is DAGVTQSPTHLIKTRGQQVTLRCSPKSGHDTVSWYQQALGQGPQFIFQYYEEEERQRGNFPDRFSGHQFPNYSSELNVNALLLGDSALYLCASTSAGGTDTQYFGPGTRLTVL.

This sequence joins TRBV7-3 and TRBJ2-7, with TRBD2 as a possible D gene (7 bases). Looked up from germline, CDR1 is SGHTA and CDR2 is FQGTGA. CDR3 length equals 15 residues. With 2 bases removed from V and 2 bases from J, the gap between germline ends came to 13 bases. The CDR3 reads CASSLGGASPYEQYF. CDR3 DNA sequence: TGTGCCAGCAGCTTAGGGGGGGCCAGCCCCTACGAGCAGTACTTC.

The chain couples TRBV6-4 to TRBJ2-5, with 11 bases that match TRBD2. CDR3 length: 13 residues. Per the germline V gene, CDR1 is MRHNA and CDR2 is SNTAGT. Unmatched junction bases numbered 0, after V lost 4 bases and J lost 5 bases. CDR3 sequence reads: CASSGLAGETQYF. As DNA, the CDR3 is TGTGCCAGCAGTGGACTAGCGGGGGAGACCCAGTACTTC.

The gene calls are TRBV9 and TRBJ2-1; 12 nucleotides match TRBD2. With 5 bases clipped from V and 8 bases from J, the junction kept 8 bases outside the gene matches. Germline-derived CDR1 and CDR2 are SGDLS and YYNGEE. The CDR3 is 15 residues long. CDR3 DNA: TGTGCCAGCAGTTCTAGCGGGAGGGCCCAGGATGAGCAGTTCTTC. Translated: CASSSSGRAQDEQFF.

The J gene is TRBJ1-1, the V gene TRBV6-5, with 7 bases aligning to TRBD1. J lost 6 bases, V lost 0 bases, and 7 bases had no gene match. This CDR3 has 15 residues. Germline CDR1 MNHEY, CDR2 SVGAGI. The CDR3 coding sequence is TGTGCCAGCAGTTACTCGACAGGGATTTTACCTGAAGCTTTCTTT. Translated, it gives CASSYSTGILPEAFF.

This clone has only one observation. The gene calls are TRBV7-9 and TRBJ2-2; D might be TRBD1 (6 bases). Trimming removed 2 bases from V and 6 bases from J, with 16 bases in between. The CDR3 is 16 amino acids. Germline lookup yields CDR1 SEHNR and CDR2 FQNEAQ (reference sequence). CDR3 DNA: TGTGCCAGCAGCTTATGGGCAGGGGACGGGTCCGGGGAGCTGTTTTTT. It translates to CASSLWAGDGSGELFF.

The chain is built from TRBV13 and TRBJ2-7; 11 bases line up with TRBD2. V lost 5 bases to trimming and J lost 5 bases; unmatched junction nucleotides: 5. Germline values: CDR1 PRHDT, CDR2 FYEKMQ (reference sequence). CDR3 length equals 14 residues. Here the CDR3 DNA reads TGTGCCAGCAGCCCACTAGCGGGAGACCACGAGCAGTACTTC. It translates to CASSPLAGDHEQYF. Combining the CDR3 with reference TRBV13 and TRBJ2-7 gives the whole variable domain AAGVIQSPRHLIKEKRETATLKCYPIPRHDTVYWYQQGPGQDPQFLISFYEKMQSDKGSIPDRFSAQQFSDYHSELNMSSLELGDSALYFCASSPLAGDHEQYFGPGTRLTVT.